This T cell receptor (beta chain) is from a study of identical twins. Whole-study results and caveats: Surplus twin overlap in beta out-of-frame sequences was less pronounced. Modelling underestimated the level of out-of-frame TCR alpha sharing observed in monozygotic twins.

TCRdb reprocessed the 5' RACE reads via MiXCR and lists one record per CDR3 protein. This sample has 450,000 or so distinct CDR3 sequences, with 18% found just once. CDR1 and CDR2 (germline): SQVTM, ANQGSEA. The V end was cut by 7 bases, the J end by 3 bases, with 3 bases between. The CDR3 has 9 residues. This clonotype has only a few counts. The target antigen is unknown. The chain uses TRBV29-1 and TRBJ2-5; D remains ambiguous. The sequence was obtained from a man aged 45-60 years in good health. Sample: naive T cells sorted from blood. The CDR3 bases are TGCAGCGGAAAAGAGACCCAGTACTTC. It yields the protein CSGKETQYF.